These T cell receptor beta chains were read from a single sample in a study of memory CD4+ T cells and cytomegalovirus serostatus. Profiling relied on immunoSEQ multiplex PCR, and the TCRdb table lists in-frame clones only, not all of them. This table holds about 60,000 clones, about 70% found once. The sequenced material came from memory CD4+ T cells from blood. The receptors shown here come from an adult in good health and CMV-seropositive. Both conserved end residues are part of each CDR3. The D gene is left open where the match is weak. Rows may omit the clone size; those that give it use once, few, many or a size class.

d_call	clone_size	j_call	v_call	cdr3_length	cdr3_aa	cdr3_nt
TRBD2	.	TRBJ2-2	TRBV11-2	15	CASSLAGVGAGELFF	TGTGCCAGCAGCCTAGCGGGGGTTGGTGCCGGGGAGCTGTTTTTT
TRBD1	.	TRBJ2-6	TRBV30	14	CAWNRGTGANVLTF	TGTGCCTGGAACAGGGGGACTGGGGCCAACGTCCTGACTTTC
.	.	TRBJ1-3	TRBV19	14	CASSSGSSGNTIYF	TGTGCCAGTAGTTCCGGGAGCTCTGGAAACACCATATATTTT
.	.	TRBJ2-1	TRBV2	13	CASSVRLYNEQFF	TGTGCCAGCAGTGTCCGGCTTTACAATGAGCAGTTCTTC
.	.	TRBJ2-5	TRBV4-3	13	CASSRDWQETQYF	TGCGCCAGCAGCCGGGACTGGCAAGAGACCCAGTACTTC
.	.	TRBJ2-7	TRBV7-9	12	CASSFGLSEQYF	TGTGCCAGCAGCTTCGGGCTGAGCGAGCAGTACTTC
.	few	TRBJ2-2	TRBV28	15	CASSLSPTNTGELFF	TGTGCCAGCAGTTTATCCCCGACTAACACCGGGGAGCTGTTTTTT
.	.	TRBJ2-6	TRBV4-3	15	CASSQEGAGANVLTF	TGCGCCAGCAGCCAAGAAGGGGCTGGGGCCAACGTCCTGACTTTC
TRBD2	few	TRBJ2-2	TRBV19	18	CASKTGTSGSTHTGELFF	TGTGCCAGTAAAACCGGGACTAGCGGGAGTACCCACACCGGGGAGCTGTTTTTT
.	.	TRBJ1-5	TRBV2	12	CASSETNQPQHF	TGTGCCAGCAGTGAGACTAATCAGCCCCAGCATTTT